This entry is about one T cell receptor beta chain. Its target is not known. Nonspecific anti-CD3/anti-CD28 bead stimulation represents the broad CD4+ T cell repertoire. Sorting of responding CD4+ T cells relied on upregulated CD40 ligand together with CD69. PBMCs were depleted of CD8+ T cells before stimulation. This was the immunoSEQ version 4 assay in survey mode. Clones were sequenced by immunoSEQ multiplex PCR, and TCRdb holds only the in-frame ones, with some missing. The repertoire has 35,000 to 55,000 clones, about nine tenths of them found once; the top ten carry about 1.8%. CDR1 is PRHDT, CDR2 FYEKMQ, per germline (reference sequence). V trimming: 6 bases; J trimming: 4 bases; junction bases outside the gene matches: 4. The CDR3 runs 14 residues. The data were taken from a study of persistence of HIV-infected CD4 T cells. General study points: CMV- and Gag-responding cells had lower TCRbeta richness than CD3/CD28-responding cells.

Material: CD4+ T cells sorted from PBMCs after roughly 18-hour stimulation, obtained from a patient who received antiretroviral therapy. This clonotype was sampled from an adult man with HIV who was CMV-seropositive. The chain has TRBV13 and TRBJ1-4, with 8 nucleotides matching TRBD1. CDR3 bases: TGTGCCAGCAGTAAAACAGGGGGTAATGAAAAACTGTTTTTT. Translating gives CASSKTGGNEKLFF.